This T cell receptor beta chain was retrieved from a study of post-analysis software for immune sequencing data. Study details: Progressive-relapsing, secondary progressive and relapsing-remitting multiple sclerosis were among the disease courses included. Regarding the study as a whole: In patients, about 5 TRBV segments were more frequent than in controls, with TRBV5-6, TRBV5-1 and TRBV20-1 among them. Significantly decreased normalized Chao1 diversity was recorded for multiple sclerosis patients relative to controls. By F measure, samples from a shared preparation batch strongly co-clustered.

Germline lookup yields CDR1 SQVTM and CDR2 ANQGSEA. This CDR3 spans 15 amino acids. After removal of 4 bases from V and 5 bases from J, the junction contained 7 bases not matched to a gene. This clonotype was counted between two and nine times. What it binds is unknown. Presence of unique molecular identifiers characterized the TCR beta cDNA libraries. Some 500,000 cDNA molecules were recovered from an input of about 0.85 to 11 million T cells. TCRdb ran MiXCR on the PCR reads and lists one entry per CDR3 protein. The sample includes roughly 400,000 distinct CDR3 sequences, approximately 37% of them seen just once.

The sequence was obtained from a girl aged 2-10 years with multiple sclerosis. The chain couples TRBV29-1 to TRBJ2-5, with 13 bases that match TRBD2. Sample: blood. CDR3 nucleotides: TGCAGCGTTGGTAGGACTAGCGGGGGAGGTGAGACCCAGTACTTC. Encoded protein: CSVGRTSGGGETQYF.